This is a list of T cell receptor beta chains from one sample in a study of cytomegalovirus exposure and HLA in healthy donors. The assay was immunoSEQ multiplex PCR, and TCRdb's table has in-frame clones only and misses some. Altogether 150,000 to 200,000 clones are present, around four fifths being singletons, with the ten largest covering roughly 7.5%. The specimen sequenced was PBMCs. These receptor sequences come from a male donor in good health and CMV-seropositive. Both conserved end residues are part of each CDR3. D genes are given only for firm matches. Rows may omit the clone size; those that give it use once, few, many or a size class.

clone_size j_call v_call d_call cdr3_aa cdr3_nt
. TRBJ1-5 TRBV19 . CASSQPGQQGNQPQHF TGTGCCAGTAGCCAACCGGGACAACAGGGCAATCAGCCCCAGCATTTT
few TRBJ2-2 TRBV6-6 . CASSYSTDGELFF TGTGCCAGCAGTTACTCAACAGACGGGGAGCTGTTTTTT
. TRBJ1-2 TRBV6-1 . CASSALRVIGYGYTF TGTGCCAGCAGTGCTCTCAGGGTAATCGGCTATGGCTACACCTTC
. TRBJ1-6 TRBV9 TRBD1 CASSVGRDRLIGALHF TGTGCCAGCAGCGTAGGGCGGGACAGGTTAATCGGGGCCCTCCACTTT
. TRBJ2-7 TRBV7-2 . CASSRVSSTDYEQYF TGTGCCAGCAGCCGGGTTTCTAGCACCGACTACGAGCAGTACTTC
. TRBJ2-7 TRBV5-1 TRBD2 CASSLKASGTYEQYF TGCGCCAGCAGCTTGAAGGCTAGCGGGACCTACGAGCAGTACTTC
. TRBJ1-2 TRBV6-6 . CASNHADRKDGYTF TGTGCCAGCAACCATGCTGACAGGAAGGATGGCTACACCTTC
. TRBJ1-5 TRBV10-1 TRBD1 CASRTGGGQPQHF TGCGCCAGCAGAACAGGGGGTGGACAGCCCCAGCATTTT
. TRBJ2-7 TRBV7-2 . CASSLGWRAVYEQYF TGTGCCAGCAGCTTAGGGTGGAGGGCGGTCTACGAGCAGTACTTC
. TRBJ1-1 TRBV5-4 . CASSWGGGDQGTAFF TGTGCCAGCAGCTGGGGGGGTGGGGACCAGGGAACGGCTTTCTTT
. TRBJ2-1 TRBV5-1 . CASSLGPGPGVNEQFF TGCGCCAGCAGCTTGGGTCCGGGGCCGGGGGTAAATGAGCAGTTCTTC
. TRBJ1-2 TRBV6-5 . CASSYQGPLTF TGTGCCAGCAGTTACCAGGGCCCCCTCACCTTC
. TRBJ2-3 TRBV6-1 TRBD2 CASSTLAEYTDTQYF TGTGCCAGCAGTACTCTAGCGGAGTACACAGATACGCAGTATTTT
. TRBJ1-2 TRBV6-6 TRBD1 CASQQGELSGGYTF TGTGCCAGCCAACAGGGGGAGTTGAGTGGAGGCTACACCTTC
. TRBJ2-1 TRBV2 TRBD1 CASRRDRGVKSEQFF TGTGCCAGCAGGCGGGACAGGGGCGTCAAAAGTGAGCAGTTCTTC
. TRBJ2-7 TRBV30 . CAWSNGGIYEQYF TGTGCCTGGAGTAATGGGGGGATTTACGAGCAGTACTTC
. TRBJ1-1 TRBV6-1 . CASSALGTFKNTEAFF TGTGCCAGCAGTGCCCTCGGGACTTTTAAGAACACTGAAGCTTTCTTT
. TRBJ1-2 TRBV7-2 . CASSPDPQGTYGYTF TGTGCCAGCAGCCCCGACCCTCAGGGAACCTATGGCTACACCTTC
. TRBJ1-1 TRBV27 . CASSSRFSSRAVGDTEAFF TGTGCCAGCAGTTCAAGGTTCTCTTCCCGAGCGGTTGGGGACACTGAAGCTTTCTTT
. TRBJ1-3 TRBV19 . CASSVGRGSGNTIYF TGTGCCAGTAGTGTCGGACGGGGCTCTGGAAACACCATATATTTT
. TRBJ2-3 TRBV7-6 TRBD2 CASSSSGGATDTQYF TGTGCCAGCAGCAGTAGCGGGGGGGCGACAGATACGCAGTATTTT
. TRBJ1-6 TRBV6-5 . CASRPGDSPLHF TGTGCCAGCAGGCCGGGAGATTCACCCCTCCACTTT
. TRBJ2-1 TRBV6-6 . CASSARQLHNEQFF TGTGCCAGCAGCGCCAGGCAGCTTCACAATGAGCAGTTCTTC
. TRBJ2-2 TRBV30 TRBD1 CAWSAGTGSGELFF TGTGCCTGGAGTGCCGGGACAGGGAGCGGGGAGCTGTTTTTT
. TRBJ1-1 TRBV6-5 TRBD1 CASSYPPDRGAEAFF TGTGCCAGCAGTTACCCCCCTGACAGGGGTGCTGAAGCTTTCTTT
. TRBJ2-5 TRBV6-6 TRBD2 CASTPGGGHETQYF TGTGCCAGCACCCCCGGGGGGGGGCATGAGACCCAGTACTTC
. TRBJ2-1 TRBV4-1 TRBD2 CASSPRLAGTYNEQFF TGCGCCAGCAGCCCACGTCTAGCGGGCACCTACAATGAGCAGTTCTTC
. TRBJ1-2 TRBV18 . CASSPQGHNRANYGYTF TGTGCCAGCTCACCACAGGGACATAATCGAGCTAACTATGGCTACACCTTC
. TRBJ2-7 TRBV4-1 . CASSQDWRAYEQYF TGCGCCAGCAGCCAAGATTGGCGGGCCTACGAGCAGTACTTC
. TRBJ1-4 TRBV7-8 TRBD1 CASSSTMGTGWEKLFF TGTGCCAGCAGCTCCACGATGGGGACAGGGTGGGAAAAACTGTTTTTT
few TRBJ1-4 TRBV15 . CATSRDNGGRGEKLFF TGTGCCACCAGCAGAGATAATGGGGGGAGAGGTGAAAAACTGTTTTTT
. TRBJ2-5 TRBV6-5 . CASSYGRGRETQYF TGTGCCAGCAGTTACGGCCGGGGGAGAGAGACCCAGTACTTC
. TRBJ2-2 TRBV9 . CASSTTGTLIIRTGELFF TGTGCCAGCAGCACGACCGGGACTTTGATAATCAGGACCGGGGAGCTGTTTTTT
. TRBJ1-1 TRBV5-5 . CASSLGHGTEAFF TGTGCCAGCAGCTTGGGACATGGTACTGAAGCTTTCTTT
once TRBJ2-1 TRBV18 TRBD2 CASSRTSGGVSNEQFF TGTGCCAGCTCACGGACTAGCGGGGGGGTCAGTAATGAGCAGTTCTTC
once TRBJ1-5 TRBV19 . CASSMAGGGLYSNQPQHF TGTGCCAGTAGTATGGCCGGGGGAGGTCTCTATAGCAATCAGCCCCAGCATTTT
once TRBJ1-5 TRBV7-8 . CASSLETYQPQHF TGTGCCAGCAGCTTGGAGACGTATCAGCCCCAGCATTTT
. TRBJ1-5 TRBV6-6 . CASSLWGDQPQHF TGTGCCAGCAGCCTGTGGGGGGATCAGCCCCAGCATTTT
few TRBJ1-1 TRBV5-1 . CASSLGQKTEAFF TGCGCCAGCAGCCTTGGACAGAAAACTGAAGCTTTCTTT
. TRBJ2-3 TRBV19 . CASSIGDASTDTQYF TGTGCCAGTAGTATCGGGGATGCTAGCACAGATACGCAGTATTTT
few TRBJ2-1 TRBV9 TRBD2 CASSVEVSGGANEQFF TGTGCCAGCAGCGTAGAAGTCTCGGGGGGGGCCAATGAGCAGTTCTTC
. TRBJ1-6 TRBV14 . CASSQGGRARVSPLHF TGTGCCAGCAGCCAAGGAGGCCGGGCGAGGGTGTCACCCCTCCACTTT
. TRBJ1-2 TRBV4-1 . CASSQQQTNYGYTF TGCGCCAGCAGCCAACAACAGACTAACTATGGCTACACCTTC
. TRBJ1-1 TRBV5-1 . CASSFGQMNTEAFF TGCGCCAGCAGCTTTGGACAGATGAACACTGAAGCTTTCTTT
. TRBJ2-7 TRBV19 . CASSPGHLSSYEQYF TGTGCCAGTAGTCCGGGACACTTGAGCTCCTACGAGCAGTACTTC
. TRBJ2-7 TRBV6-1 TRBD1 CASRAGTGSYEQYF TGTGCCAGCAGGGCCGGGACAGGGAGCTACGAGCAGTACTTC
. TRBJ1-2 TRBV7-9 . CSSSFGRGGGYTF TGTTCCAGCAGCTTCGGCAGGGGCGGGGGCTACACCTTC
. TRBJ1-2 TRBV6-1 TRBD1 CASSGDRTVYGYTF TGTGCCAGCAGTGGGGACAGGACTGTCTATGGCTACACCTTC
. TRBJ2-5 TRBV30 . CAWSFGHQETQYF TGTGCCTGGAGTTTTGGACATCAAGAGACCCAGTACTTC
. TRBJ1-4 TRBV4-1 . CASSPMLLVNEKLFF TGCGCCAGCAGCCCGATGCTACTGGTAAATGAAAAACTGTTTTTT
. TRBJ2-2 TRBV10-1 . CASSLRRDTGELFF TGCGCCAGCAGTCTTCGGCGGGATACCGGGGAGCTGTTTTTT
. TRBJ1-5 TRBV18 . CASSPRPLAFTNSNQPQHF TGTGCCAGCTCACCACGGCCTCTAGCCTTCACCAATAGCAATCAGCCCCAGCATTTT
many TRBJ1-1 TRBV18 . CASSPTLGKDTEAFF TGTGCCAGCTCACCTACACTAGGAAAAGACACTGAAGCTTTCTTT